The sequence of this T cell receptor (beta chain) was determined in a study of cytomegalovirus exposure and HLA in healthy donors. In germline, CDR1 is MNHNY, CDR2 SVGAGI (reference sequence). CDR3 length: 15 residues. V trimming: 2 bases; J trimming: 4 bases; junction bases outside the gene matches: 6. Use of 60 Vbeta and 13 Jbeta primers characterized the PCR. Clones were read by immunoSEQ multiplex PCR, and TCRdb kept only the in-frame ones, dropping some. The repertoire holds under 250,000 clones, with approximately 82% as singletons. The rearrangement links TRBV6-6 to TRBJ2-3; 7 positions agree with TRBD2. This clonotype was obtained from a man younger than 30 in good health and CMV-seronegative. Sequenced material: PBMCs. The chain's CDR3 is CASSYDRGSADTQYF. The CDR3 region has the DNA TGTGCCAGCAGTTACGACCGCGGGAGCGCAGATACGCAGTATTTT.